The 21 T cell receptor beta chains given below trace back to one sample, sequenced in a study of blood T cell repertoires in COVID-19. The repertoire was sequenced with immunoSEQ multiplex PCR; TCRdb's copy has only in-frame clones and lacks some. The table includes tens of thousands of clones, around 80% detected once. The sequenced sample consisted of peripheral blood. These receptors came from a man aged 55-75 years with active or convalescent COVID-19.

This clone was observed a few times. This chain links TRBV3-1 (or the pseudogene TRBV3-2) with TRBJ1-1; 11 nucleotides align to TRBD1. The CDR3 runs to 16 residues. CDR1 is LGHDT and CDR2 is YNNKEL in the germline V gene (reference sequence). The V segment lost 2 bases and the J segment 0 bases; nucleotides outside the gene matches: 2. The CDR3 sequence: CASSQRTGGLNTEAFF. CDR3 coding DNA: TGTGCCAGCAGCCAACGGACAGGGGGCTTGAACACTGAAGCTTTCTTT.

The chain carries TRBV3-1 (or the pseudogene TRBV3-2) and TRBJ1-2, with a possible D match to TRBD1 (5 bases). With 4 bases removed from V and 4 bases from J, the gap between germline ends came to 13 bases. Germline assignment: CDR1 LGHDT and CDR2 YNNKEL (reference sequence). CDR3 length equals 14 residues. CDR3 nucleotides: TGTGCCAGCAGCCCTTCCTCAGGGCTCTATGGCTACACCTTC. Translating it yields CASSPSSGLYGYTF.

This clone is a singleton in its sample. The chain couples TRBV5-5 to TRBJ1-6, with TRBD1 identical over 7 bases. Germline CDR1 is SGHKS and CDR2 is YYEKEE (reference sequence). The length of the CDR3 is 15 residues. V was pared by 3 bases and J by 8 bases, with 8 bases of the junction left unmatched. CDR3: CASSYWTGTDSPLHF. CDR3 nucleotide sequence: TGTGCCAGCAGCTACTGGACAGGAACTGATTCACCCCTCCACTTT.

V and J are TRBV18 and TRBJ2-5; tentative D call: TRBD2 (5 bases). This CDR3 is 14 amino acids long. The V and J ends lost 3 bases and 3 bases respectively, with 11 bases between them. Germline CDR1 and CDR2: KGHSH and LQKENI. This CDR3 reads CASSPTTIKETQYF. The CDR3 DNA sequence: TGTGCCAGCTCACCGACTACTATCAAAGAGACCCAGTACTTC.

Note on this clone: Other nucleotide sequences from this sample produce the same CDR3. The rearrangement links TRBV9 to TRBJ1-5; no reliable D call. This CDR3 is 14 amino acids long. The V gene lost 0 bases and the J gene lost 3 bases, with 7 bases spanning the gap. Germline CDR1 reads SGDLS; CDR2 reads YYNGEE. CDR3 residues: CASSVGGPNQPQHF. The DNA of the CDR3 is TGTGCCAGCAGCGTAGGAGGCCCCAATCAGCCCCAGCATTTT. Full variable domain (rest looked up from reference TRBV9 and TRBJ1-5): DSGVTQTPKHLITATGQRVTLRCSPRSGDLSVYWYQQSLDQGLQFLIQYYNGEERAKGNILERFSAQQFPDLHSELNLSSLELGDSALYFCASSVGGPNQPQHFGDGTRLSIL.

This clone was seen once. The chain employs TRBV10-3 and TRBJ2-1, with 8 bases that match TRBD2. CDR3 size: 15 residues. Unmatched junction bases numbered 9, after V lost 4 bases and J lost 7 bases. From germline, CDR1 is ENHRY and CDR2 SYGVKD. The CDR3 region is CAISAAAGGQNEQFF. In DNA form, the CDR3 reads TGTGCCATCAGTGCGGCGGCGGGGGGACAAAATGAGCAGTTCTTC.

V usage is TRBV25-1 and J usage is TRBJ1-4; D unresolved. The V gene lost 4 bases and the J gene lost 10 bases, with 10 bases spanning the gap. Looked up from germline, CDR1 is MGHDK and CDR2 is SYGVNS. This CDR3 region has 12 residues. CDR3 sequence reads: CASSGLLGKLFF. CDR3 sequence (DNA): TGTGCCAGCAGTGGCCTCCTAGGAAAACTGTTTTTT.

The chain uses TRBV27 and TRBJ1-4; D is possibly TRBD1 (6 bases). There are 15 residues in the CDR3. The V end was cut by 6 bases, the J end by 2 bases, with 13 bases between. Germline V lookup: CDR1 MNHEY, CDR2 SMNVEV (reference sequence). The CDR3, as DNA: TGTGCCAGCAGATCGGACAGAGTCACTAATGAAAAACTGTTTTTT. Its translation: CASRSDRVTNEKLFF.

The chain employs TRBV18 and TRBJ2-7, with D unresolved. The CDR3 consists of 13 residues. Germline lookup yields CDR1 KGHSH and CDR2 LQKENI. The V gene lost 4 bases and the J gene lost 0 bases, with 7 bases spanning the gap. The CDR3 DNA follows: TGTGCCAGCTCACATCCAGACTCCTACGAGCAGTACTTC. This gives the protein CASSHPDSYEQYF. The full variable domain, in which reference TRBV18 and TRBJ2-7 provide the parts outside the CDR3, is NAGVMQNPRHLVRRRGQEARLRCSPMKGHSHVYWYRQLPEEGLKFMVYLQKENIIDESGMPKERFSAEFPKEGPSILRIQQVVRGDSAAYFCASSHPDSYEQYFGPGTRLTVT.

This clone occurred a few times. The chain joins TRBV5-1 to TRBJ2-3; TRBD2 matches 8 bases. Germline values: CDR1 SGHRS, CDR2 YFSETQ. This CDR3 has 16 amino acids. The V and J ends lost 4 bases and 4 bases, in that order; junction bases with no gene match: 11. CDR3 residues: CASSQAPVGGADTQYF. The CDR3 nucleotides read TGCGCCAGCAGCCAAGCACCGGTCGGGGGGGCAGATACGCAGTATTTT.

The chain links TRBV7-6 to TRBJ2-1; D possibly corresponds to TRBD1 (5 bases). This CDR3 region has 13 residues. The germline V gene encodes CDR1 SGHVS and CDR2 FNYEAQ. Trimming cost V 4 bases and J 9 bases, with 13 bases left between them. The CDR3 here is CASSSPSGREQFF. As DNA, the CDR3 is TGTGCCAGCAGCTCCCCGTCAGGGCGTGAGCAGTTCTTC.

In this sample, this clone turned up a few times. The chain couples TRBV5-1 to TRBJ2-2; D might be TRBD1 (5 bases). CDR3 length: 15 amino acids. V lost 4 bases and J 0 bases, leaving 10 bases between the germline ends. Germline CDR1 reads SGHRS; CDR2 reads YFSETQ. The CDR3 DNA sequence: TGCGCCAGCAGCCCCGACAGACCGAACACCGGGGAGCTGTTTTTT. It encodes CASSPDRPNTGELFF.

This chain uses TRBV27 with TRBJ2-3, with 7 bases lining up with TRBD2. The V and J ends lost 6 bases and 0 bases, in that order; junction bases with no gene match: 9. CDR1 is MNHEY and CDR2 is SMNVEV in the germline V gene (reference sequence). The CDR3 consists of 16 residues. CDR3 sequence: CASRPPRGGSTDTQYF. The CDR3 DNA sequence: TGTGCCAGCAGGCCCCCGCGGGGAGGGAGCACAGATACGCAGTATTTT.

The chain uses TRBV18 and TRBJ2-2, with TRBD1 as a possible D gene (6 bases). This CDR3 spans 16 amino acids. In germline, CDR1 is KGHSH, CDR2 LQKENI. V was cut by 4 bases and J by 6 bases, with 18 bases left in between. The CDR3, as DNA: TGTGCCAGCTCACAACAGGGTCGAATGAGGCCCGGGGAGCTGTTTTTT. This sequence encodes CASSQQGRMRPGELFF.

This clone appeared once. This rearrangement joins TRBV29-1 to TRBJ2-7; 8 bases line up with TRBD1. The CDR3 sequence is 14 residues long. V was clipped by 0 bases and J by 4 bases; unmatched bases: 5. Germline V gives CDR1 SQVTM, CDR2 ANQGSEA. CDR3 coding DNA: TGCAGCGTTGAAGATCGGAACAGGGGGTACGAGCAGTACTTC. It is translated as CSVEDRNRGYEQYF.

The sample holds one count of this clone. The CDR3 DNA follows: TGTGCCAGCAGTTTAGGACAGGGAGCAGATACGCAGTATTTT. This translates into CASSLGQGADTQYF. V is TRBV27 and J is TRBJ2-3; 8 nucleotides line up with TRBD1. V shed 2 bases and J 4 bases; nucleotides not matched to a gene: 2. The CDR3 consists of 14 residues. Germline values: CDR1 MNHEY, CDR2 SMNVEV (reference sequence).

J is TRBJ2-5 and V is TRBV6-5; 7 bases line up with TRBD1. CDR1 and CDR2 (germline): MNHEY, SVGAGI. The CDR3 length is 12 residues. V trimming: 8 bases; J trimming: 6 bases; junction bases outside the gene matches: 6. As DNA, the CDR3 is TGTGCCAGCCTTAACAGGGGTCAGACCCAGTACTTC. It is translated as CASLNRGQTQYF.

The chain has TRBV28 and TRBJ2-2; 11 nucleotides line up with TRBD2. CDR3 size: 14 residues. Looked up from germline, CDR1 is MDHEN and CDR2 is SYDVKM. The V and J ends lost 11 bases and 3 bases, in that order; junction bases with no gene match: 5. The DNA for the CDR3 is TGTGCCGGCTATAGCGGGGGGGACACCGGGGAGCTGTTTTTT. It encodes CAGYSGGDTGELFF.

The gene calls are TRBV29-1 and TRBJ2-2; TRBD1 matches 9 bases. The length of the CDR3 is 14 residues. The junction had 4 bases not matched to a gene; V was cut back by 7 bases and J by 1 base. Germline V gene sequence: CDR1 SQVTM, CDR2 ANQGSEA. The CDR3 region has the DNA TGCAGCGCTCAGGGACAGGGGAACACCGGGGAGCTGTTTTTT. Amino acid sequence: CSAQGQGNTGELFF.

The rearrangement links TRBV6-4 to TRBJ1-5; 8 bases align to TRBD1. Germline V gene sequence: CDR1 MRHNA, CDR2 SNTAGT. The CDR3 covers 16 residues. The trim removed 6 bases at V and 7 bases at J, leaving 14 bases unmatched. CDR3 nucleotides: TGTGCCAGCAGAAACCCTAGGGGGACAGGAGCACAGCCCCAGCATTTT. Translation gives CASRNPRGTGAQPQHF.

The CDR3 reads CASSYSWRHQPQHF. The CDR3 coding sequence is TGTGCCAGCAGTTACTCCTGGCGGCATCAGCCCCAGCATTTT. This chain joins TRBV6-6 and TRBJ1-5; no firm D call. The CDR3 consists of 14 residues. Germline V gives CDR1 MNHNY, CDR2 SVGAGI (reference sequence). V shed 0 bases and J shed 5 bases, with 8 bases lying between them.